This T cell receptor beta chain originates from a study of OX40 agonist ivuxolimab in advanced cancers. Some clones are missing from TCRdb's copy, which holds only in-frame ones; the method was immunoSEQ multiplex PCR. The sample records some 97,000 clones, roughly 89% being singletons. On this clone itself: What it recognizes is unknown.

The study, taken as a whole, reports: A proportion of nonresponders additionally exhibited low normalized T-cell clonal expansion.

This CDR3 comprises 14 residues. CDR1 and CDR2 (germline): MNHEY, SMNVEV (reference sequence). V lost 6 bases and J 4 bases, leaving 15 bases between the germline ends. Material: CD4+ or CD8+ T cells sorted from blood, obtained in a trial of the OX40 agonist ivuxolimab. The chain couples TRBV27 to TRBJ1-1; D is possibly TRBD1 (6 bases). The sequence was collected from an adult with an advanced solid tumor such as melanoma, head and neck, liver or kidney cancer. This CDR3 is CASRMVQGFTEAFF. Here the CDR3 DNA reads TGTGCCAGCAGGATGGTACAGGGTTTCACTGAAGCTTTCTTT.